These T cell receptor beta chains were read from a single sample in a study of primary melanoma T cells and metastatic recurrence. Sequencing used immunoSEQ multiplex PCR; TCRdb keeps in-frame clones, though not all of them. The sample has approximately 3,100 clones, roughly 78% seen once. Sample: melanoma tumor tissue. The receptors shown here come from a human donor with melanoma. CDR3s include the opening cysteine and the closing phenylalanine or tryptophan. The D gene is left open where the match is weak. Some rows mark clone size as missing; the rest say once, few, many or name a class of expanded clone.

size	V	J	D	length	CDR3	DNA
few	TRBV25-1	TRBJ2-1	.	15	CATALGGGPYNEQFF	TGTGCCACCGCGCTAGGAGGGGGCCCCTACAATGAGCAGTTCTTC
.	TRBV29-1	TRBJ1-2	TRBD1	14	CSVEWEDRGYGYTF	TGCAGCGTTGAGTGGGAGGACAGGGGCTATGGCTACACCTTC
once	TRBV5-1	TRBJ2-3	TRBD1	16	CASTLLAGGFPDTQYF	TGCGCCAGCACCTTATTGGCAGGGGGATTTCCAGATACGCAGTATTTT
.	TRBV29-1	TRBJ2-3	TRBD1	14	CSVSDRGRTDTQYF	TGCAGCGTTTCGGACAGGGGGCGCACAGATACGCAGTATTTT
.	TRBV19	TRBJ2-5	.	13	CASNGDHGETQYF	TGTGCCAGTAATGGGGACCACGGAGAGACCCAGTACTTC
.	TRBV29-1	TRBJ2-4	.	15	CSFLGQRDAKNIQYF	TGCAGCTTCTTAGGACAAAGGGATGCCAAAAACATTCAGTACTTC
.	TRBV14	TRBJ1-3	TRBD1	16	CASSLTGQFSGNTIYF	TGTGCCAGCAGCCTAACGGGACAGTTCTCTGGAAACACCATATATTTT
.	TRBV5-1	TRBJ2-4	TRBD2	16	CASSLLAGVGKNIQYF	TGCGCCAGCAGCTTACTAGCGGGAGTAGGCAAAAACATTCAGTACTTC
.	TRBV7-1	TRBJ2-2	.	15	CASSLKSVSTGELFF	TGTGCCAGCAGCTTAAAGTCCGTTAGCACCGGGGAGCTGTTTTTT
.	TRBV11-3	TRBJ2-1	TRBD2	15	CASSYGLATYNEQFF	TGTGCCAGCAGCTACGGACTAGCCACCTACAATGAGCAGTTCTTC
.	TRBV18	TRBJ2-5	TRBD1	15	CASSPTGGFQETQYF	TGTGCCAGCTCACCTACAGGGGGTTTCCAAGAGACCCAGTACTTC
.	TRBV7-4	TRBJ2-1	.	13	CASSLVIEREQFF	TGTGCCAGCAGCTTAGTGATCGAACGGGAGCAGTTCTTC
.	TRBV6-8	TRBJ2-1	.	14	CASTRDFAYNEQFF	TGTGCCAGCACCCGGGACTTTGCCTACAATGAGCAGTTCTTC
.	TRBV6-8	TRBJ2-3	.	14	CASSRPGARDTQYF	TGTGCCAGCTCCCGTCCGGGAGCGAGAGATACGCAGTATTTT
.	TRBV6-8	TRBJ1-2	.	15	CASTPESYSNYGYTF	TGTGCCAGCACTCCAGAAAGTTACAGTAACTATGGCTACACCTTC
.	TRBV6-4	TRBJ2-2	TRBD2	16	CASSEWGLAGTGELFF	TGTGCCAGCAGCGAATGGGGACTAGCGGGCACCGGGGAGCTGTTTTTT